The 19 T cell receptor beta chains given below trace back to one sample, sequenced in a study of blood T cell repertoires in COVID-19. The table came from immunoSEQ multiplex PCR; TCRdb's copy has only in-frame clones and leaves some out. Of hundreds of thousands of clones listed, 65% to 90% are singletons. The specimen sequenced was peripheral blood. These receptors originate from a man aged 45-65 years with active or convalescent COVID-19.

The chain carries TRBV5-1 and TRBJ2-7; TRBD2 matches at 8 bases. V lost 4 bases, J lost 5 bases, and 11 bases stayed unmatched. The CDR3 totals 15 residues. The V gene's germline CDR1 is SGHRS and CDR2 YFSETQ. CDR3 protein: CASSPGGGKRDEQYF. CDR3 nucleotide sequence: TGCGCCAGCAGCCCCGGCGGGGGGAAGAGGGACGAGCAGTACTTC.

The chain is built from TRBV30 and TRBJ2-7, with 8 bases identical to TRBD1. The junction had 9 bases not matched to a gene; V was cut back by 4 bases and J by 4 bases. From germline, CDR1 is GTSNPN and CDR2 SVGIG (reference sequence). The CDR3 is made up of 14 amino acids. As DNA, the CDR3 is TGTGCCTGGAACTTCGGCAGGGGGCTTTACGAGCAGTACTTC. It is translated as CAWNFGRGLYEQYF.

This chain uses TRBV4-1 with TRBJ1-2, with 10 bases aligning to TRBD1. The V and J ends lost 6 bases and 8 bases, in that order; junction bases with no gene match: 9. From germline, CDR1 is MGHRA and CDR2 YSYEKL. This CDR3 has 14 residues. DNA for the CDR3: TGCGCCAGCAGAAGGGGGACAGGGGCGGAGGGCTACACCTTC. This encodes CASRRGTGAEGYTF.

The genes are TRBV5-1 and TRBJ1-3; no clear D. Trimming left V 0 bases short and J 1 base short, with 11 bases between. The CDR3 is made up of 16 amino acids. In germline, CDR1 is SGHRS, CDR2 YFSETQ. The CDR3 loop is CASSLEVGRSGNTIYF. The CDR3, as DNA: TGCGCCAGCAGCTTGGAGGTCGGGAGATCTGGAAACACCATATATTTT.

The chain recombines TRBV2 with TRBJ2-1, with D uncertain. CDR1 is SNHLY, CDR2 FYNNEI, per germline. The CDR3 contains 13 residues. Trimming left V 6 bases short and J 15 bases short, with 21 bases between. CDR3 region: CASRGNRNSRLFF. The CDR3 nucleotides read TGTGCCAGCAGGGGCAATAGGAACTCCCGATTGTTCTTC.

This clone is a singleton in its sample. V usage is TRBV7-3 and J usage is TRBJ2-1, with 12 bases fitting TRBD2. J gave up 0 bases and V 5 bases, and 11 bases lay outside the gene matches. The CDR3 is made up of 19 amino acids. The germline CDR1 and CDR2 sequences are SGHTA and FQGTGA. The CDR3 DNA reads as TGTGCCAGCAGCCGTCTAGCGGGAGGGAATGTCATCTCCTACAATGAGCAGTTCTTC. Protein: CASSRLAGGNVISYNEQFF.

The chain employs TRBV21-1 and TRBJ2-5; TRBD2 reflects the table's D call only, with no check against the DNA. TRBV21-1 is shown as a pseudogene. This CDR3 is 16 amino acids long. This chain's CDR3 is CASSKVGREDQETQYF. The CDR3 nucleotides read TGTGCCAGCAGCAAAGTGGGGCGGGAGGACCAAGAGACCCAGTACTTC.

A remark on this clone: This same CDR3 is encoded by further DNA sequences in the sample. This chain connects TRBV7-6 to TRBJ2-5, with TRBD1 matching 9 bases. Unmatched junction bases numbered 7, after V lost 4 bases and J lost 4 bases. The germline gives CDR1 SGHVS, CDR2 FNYEAQ. The CDR3 covers 15 residues. CDR3 sequence: CASSSGQGAGETQYF. The CDR3, as DNA: TGTGCCAGCAGCTCGGGACAGGGCGCAGGAGAGACCCAGTACTTC.

The chain joins TRBV7-9 to TRBJ2-5; D may be TRBD1 (6 bases). Per germline, CDR1 SEHNR and CDR2 FQNEAQ (reference sequence). The CDR3 has 15 amino acids. The V and J ends lost 5 bases and 1 base respectively, with 14 bases between them. CDR3 loop: CASSQTWTAQETQYF. DNA for the CDR3: TGTGCCAGCAGCCAGACCTGGACAGCCCAAGAGACCCAGTACTTC.

The J gene is TRBJ2-1, the V gene TRBV7-2; TRBD2 is a possible D gene (5 bases). The CDR3 totals 14 residues. CDR1 and CDR2 (germline): SGHTA, FQGNSA. V gave up 0 bases and J gave up 7 bases, with 10 bases separating them. The CDR3 sequence is CASSLAGVPNEQFF. CDR3 nucleotide sequence: TGTGCCAGCAGCTTAGCGGGAGTGCCTAATGAGCAGTTCTTC.

This clone was seen only a few times. Other DNA sequences in this sample translate to the same CDR3. The gene calls are TRBV7-9 and TRBJ1-4; tentatively, D is TRBD1 (6 bases). V was cut by 5 bases and J by 2 bases, with 12 bases left in between. CDR1 SEHNR and CDR2 FQNEAQ come from the germline V gene (reference sequence). The CDR3 has 15 residues. CDR3 sequence (DNA): TGTGCCAGCAGCCTACAGGGAGGGACTAATGAAAAACTGTTTTTT. Protein sequence: CASSLQGGTNEKLFF.

This sequence joins TRBV18 and TRBJ1-3; TRBD1 matches at 7 bases. The germline V gene encodes CDR1 KGHSH and CDR2 LQKENI. CDR3 length: 17 residues. The ends lost 5 bases at V and 3 bases at J; junction bases unmatched: 13. CDR3 in DNA: TGTGCCAGCTCAATTGACAGGGCACGGGAGATTGGAAACACCATATATTTT. Its protein product is CASSIDRAREIGNTIYF.

The J gene is TRBJ2-7, the V gene TRBV27; TRBD2 aligns across 8 bases. Germline V gene data show CDR1 as MNHEY and CDR2 as SMNVEV (reference sequence). The CDR3 consists of 17 residues. V was clipped by 3 bases and J by 2 bases; unmatched bases: 12. Here the CDR3 reads CASSFSITGGRTYEQYF. The CDR3 bases are TGTGCCAGCAGTTTCTCTATTACGGGGGGGCGAACCTACGAGCAGTACTTC.

The chain joins TRBV2 to TRBJ1-4; D is uncertain. Trimming left V 4 bases short and J 0 bases short, with 12 bases between. The CDR3 covers 16 residues. The V gene's germline CDR1 is SNHLY and CDR2 FYNNEI. CDR3 sequence reads: CASSGIGRATNEKLFF. The DNA of the CDR3 is TGTGCCAGCAGTGGAATAGGCCGGGCAACTAATGAAAAACTGTTTTTT.

The chain uses TRBV5-1 and TRBJ2-7; TRBD1 might be the D (6 bases). This CDR3 is 13 amino acids long. The V gene lost 2 bases and the J gene lost 7 bases, with 13 bases spanning the gap. The germline CDR1 and CDR2 sequences are SGHRS and YFSETQ. DNA of the CDR3: TGCGCCAGCAGCTTTTTGGAAGGGGGTGAGCAGTACTTC. Its translation is CASSFLEGGEQYF.

This chain joins TRBV6-1 and TRBJ2-7; D is uncertain. Trimming removed 2 bases at V and 0 bases at J, with 14 bases between. Germline values: CDR1 MNHNS, CDR2 SASEGT. The CDR3 contains 16 residues. CDR3 in DNA: TGTGCCAGCAGTGAAAGTGCGGTACTACACTCCTACGAGCAGTACTTC. Its translation is CASSESAVLHSYEQYF.

J is TRBJ1-5 and V is TRBV6-6; TRBD1 might be the D (6 bases). The CDR3 spans 16 residues. Germline values: CDR1 MNHNY, CDR2 SVGAGI (reference sequence). The germline V and J ends were trimmed by 0 bases and 3 bases, with 12 bases remaining between them. CDR3 nucleotide sequence: TGTGCCAGCAGTTACTCGCCGGACAGCCCCAATCAGCCCCAGCATTTT. It yields the protein CASSYSPDSPNQPQHF.

The rearrangement links TRBV7-9 to TRBJ1-5; D perhaps matches TRBD1 (5 bases). The V gene's germline CDR1 is SEHNR and CDR2 FQNEAQ (reference sequence). V lost 3 bases, J lost 4 bases, and 10 bases lay in between. The CDR3 sequence is 14 residues long. This CDR3 is CASSLQGGNQPQHF. The CDR3, as DNA: TGTGCCAGCAGCTTGCAGGGAGGGAATCAGCCCCAGCATTTT.

This clone was counted a single time. This sequence joins TRBV5-4 and TRBJ1-5, with 7 bases aligning to TRBD1. CDR3 length: 20 residues. The V gene end was trimmed by 4 bases and the J gene end by 3 bases; junction bases not matched to a gene: 22. CDR1 is SGHNT and CDR2 is YYREEE in the germline V gene (reference sequence). CDR3 nucleotides: TGTGCCAGCAGCAGGCCACAGGGGCATCTAAGACCGGAGCTCAATCAGCCCCAGCATTTT. Translation gives CASSRPQGHLRPELNQPQHF. The whole variable domain, remainder taken from reference TRBV5-4 and TRBJ1-5, is ETGVTQSPTHLIKTRGQQVTLRCSSQSGHNTVSWYQQALGQGPQFIFQYYREEENGRGNFPPRFSGLQFPNYSSELNVNALELDDSALYLCASSRPQGHLRPELNQPQHFGDGTRLSIL.